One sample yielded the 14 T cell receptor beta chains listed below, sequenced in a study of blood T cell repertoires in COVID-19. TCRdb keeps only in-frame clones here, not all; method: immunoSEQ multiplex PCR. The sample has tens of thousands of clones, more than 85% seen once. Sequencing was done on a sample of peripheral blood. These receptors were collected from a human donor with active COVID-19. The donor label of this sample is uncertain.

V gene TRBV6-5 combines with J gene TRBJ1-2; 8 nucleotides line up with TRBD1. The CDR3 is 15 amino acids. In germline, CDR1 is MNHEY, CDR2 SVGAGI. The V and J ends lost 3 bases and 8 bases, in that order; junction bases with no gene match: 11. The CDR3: CASSYSGGSLNGYTF. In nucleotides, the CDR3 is TGTGCCAGCAGTTATTCAGGGGGCTCCCTAAACGGCTACACCTTC.

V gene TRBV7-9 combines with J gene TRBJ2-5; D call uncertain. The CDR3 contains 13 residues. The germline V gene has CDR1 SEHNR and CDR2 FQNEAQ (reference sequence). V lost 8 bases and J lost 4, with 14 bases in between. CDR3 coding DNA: TGTGCCAGCGAGTTGATAATGCGAGAGACCCAGTACTTC. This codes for CASELIMRETQYF.

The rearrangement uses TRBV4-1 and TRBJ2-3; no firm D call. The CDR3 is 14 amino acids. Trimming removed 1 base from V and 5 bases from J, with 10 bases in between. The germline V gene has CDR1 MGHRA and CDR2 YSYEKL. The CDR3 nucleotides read TGCGCCAGCAGCCAAGGCCCTAGTAGAGATACGCAGTATTTT. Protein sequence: CASSQGPSRDTQYF.

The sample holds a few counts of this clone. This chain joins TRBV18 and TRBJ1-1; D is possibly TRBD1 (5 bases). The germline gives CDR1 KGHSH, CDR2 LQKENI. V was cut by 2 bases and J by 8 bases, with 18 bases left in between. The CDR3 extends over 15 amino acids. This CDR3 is CASSPREDTTQEAFF. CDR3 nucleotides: TGTGCCAGCTCACCAAGGGAGGACACCACTCAGGAAGCTTTCTTT.

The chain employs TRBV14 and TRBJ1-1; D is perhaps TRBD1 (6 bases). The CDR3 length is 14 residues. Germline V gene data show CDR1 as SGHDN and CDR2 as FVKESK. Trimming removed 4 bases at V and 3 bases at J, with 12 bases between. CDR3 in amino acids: CASSLRGHYTEAFF. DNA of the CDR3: TGTGCCAGCAGCCTGCGGGGGCATTACACTGAAGCTTTCTTT.

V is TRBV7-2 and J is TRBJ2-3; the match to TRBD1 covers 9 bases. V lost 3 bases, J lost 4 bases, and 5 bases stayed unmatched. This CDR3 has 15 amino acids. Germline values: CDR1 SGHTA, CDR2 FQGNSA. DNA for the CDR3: TGTGCCAGCAGCTTTACAGGGGGCAAGGCAGATACGCAGTATTTT. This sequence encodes CASSFTGGKADTQYF.

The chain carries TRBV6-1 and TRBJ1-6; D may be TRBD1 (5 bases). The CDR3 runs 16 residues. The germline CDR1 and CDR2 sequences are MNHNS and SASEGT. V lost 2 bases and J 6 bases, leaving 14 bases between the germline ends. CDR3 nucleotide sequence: TGTGCCAGCAGTGAATGGGGGGTGCCGACTAATTCACCCCTCCACTTT. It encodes CASSEWGVPTNSPLHF.

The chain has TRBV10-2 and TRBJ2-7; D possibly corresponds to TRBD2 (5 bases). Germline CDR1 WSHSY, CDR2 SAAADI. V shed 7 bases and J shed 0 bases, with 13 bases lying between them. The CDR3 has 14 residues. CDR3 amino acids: CASIGLDSSYEQYF. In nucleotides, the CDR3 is TGCGCCAGCATCGGACTCGACTCCTCCTACGAGCAGTACTTC.

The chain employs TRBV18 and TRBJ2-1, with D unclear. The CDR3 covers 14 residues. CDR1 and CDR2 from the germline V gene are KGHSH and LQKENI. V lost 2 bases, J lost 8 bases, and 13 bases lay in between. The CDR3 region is CASSPGTRSDEQFF. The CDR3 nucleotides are TGTGCCAGCTCACCAGGAACCCGGAGCGATGAGCAGTTCTTC.

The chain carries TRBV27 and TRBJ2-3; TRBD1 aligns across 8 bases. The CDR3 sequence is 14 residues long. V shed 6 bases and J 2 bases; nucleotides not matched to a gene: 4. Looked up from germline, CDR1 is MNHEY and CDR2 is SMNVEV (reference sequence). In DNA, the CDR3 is TGTGCCAGCAGCGGGACAGGTTACACAGATACGCAGTATTTT. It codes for CASSGTGYTDTQYF.

CDR3 bases: TGTGCCAGTAGTTCTCGGTCGGGTAGAGCCTACGAGCAGTACTTC. Its translation: CASSSRSGRAYEQYF. The rearrangement joins TRBV19 to TRBJ2-7; D unresolved. There are 15 residues in the CDR3. Between the trimmed V and J ends, which lost 5 bases and 2 bases, there was a span of 16 bases. Germline CDR1 reads LNHDA; CDR2 reads SQIVND (reference sequence).

CDR3 bases: TGTGCCATCAGTAACGGACAGGTCTACGAGCAGTACTTC. This sequence encodes CAISNGQVYEQYF. J is TRBJ2-7 and V is TRBV10-3; 7 bases agree with TRBD1. The germline gives CDR1 ENHRY, CDR2 SYGVKD. V dropped 5 bases and J dropped 3; count of bases not matched to a gene: 4. The CDR3 is 13 residues long.

In nucleotides, the CDR3 is TGTGCCAGCAGTTTGAGCCCCAATGAGCAGTTCTTC. As protein: CASSLSPNEQFF. V is TRBV12-3 or TRBV12-4 and J is TRBJ2-1; D not certain. Trimming removed 3 bases at V and 6 bases at J, with 6 bases between. The CDR3 runs to 12 residues.

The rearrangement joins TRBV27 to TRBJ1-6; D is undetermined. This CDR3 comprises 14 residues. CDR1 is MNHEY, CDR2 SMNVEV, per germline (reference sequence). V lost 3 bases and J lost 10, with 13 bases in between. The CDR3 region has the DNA TGTGCCAGCAGTTTGGGAGGTCTGCCATCACCCCTCCACTTT. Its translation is CASSLGGLPSPLHF.